The TCR beta chain described here comes from a study of blood T cells in healthy people across ages. V was pared by 5 bases and J by 4 bases, with 14 bases between. This CDR3 contains 14 residues. The germline V gene has CDR1 MNHEY and CDR2 SMNVEV (reference sequence). Alongside a J-beta primer mix, a sample-barcoded 5' primer served in a second PCR lasting roughly 7 to 11 cycles. MiXCR was run by TCRdb on the 5' RACE reads, yielding one entry per CDR3 protein. The top ten clones hold around 41% of a sample with 780,000 or so distinct CDR3 sequences, less than 70% of them seen once. J is TRBJ1-1 and V is TRBV27, with no clear D. The origin of this receptor is a man of 80 years or more in good health. Sequenced material: blood. CDR3 region: CASSRNPLGTEAFF. The CDR3 region has the DNA TGTGCCAGCAGTAGGAACCCCTTGGGCACTGAAGCTTTCTTT.